The clone carrying this T cell receptor beta chain was observed many times. The template used for profiling TCR beta VDJ and CDR3 was genomic DNA. MiXCR, run by TCRdb on the reads, gives a single entry per CDR3 protein. This sample has some 200,000 distinct CDR3 sequences, with 34% found just once. This sample was included in a study of CD8+CD57+ T cells in acquired aplastic anemia. For the study at large: The average for DNA from sorted CD4+ and CD8+ cells was about 2.9 ug.

Germline trimming cut 6 bases from V and 3 bases from J; bases unmatched to any gene: 3. This CDR3 spans 13 amino acids. The germline V gene has CDR1 WSHSY and CDR2 SAAADI. Sequenced sample: sorted CD4+, CD8+, or CD8+CD57+ T cells (not recorded which) from PBMCs. J is TRBJ1-1 and V is TRBV10-2; 8 bases match TRBD1. This TCR was sampled from a human donor in good health, serving as a control. In nucleotides, the CDR3 is TGCGCCAGCAGCCAGACAGGGGACACTGAAGCTTTCTTT. Its translation is CASSQTGDTEAFF.